The next 24 T cell receptor beta chains were all read from a single sample in a study of blood T cell repertoires in COVID-19. The repertoire was sequenced with immunoSEQ multiplex PCR; TCRdb's copy has only in-frame clones and lacks some. Found here are roughly 340,000 clones, about nine tenths of them singletons; the top ten hold around 6.6%. The sample taken for sequencing was peripheral blood. These receptor sequences come from a woman in her seventies with COVID-19, enrolled during active disease.

This chain connects TRBV7-9 to TRBJ2-5, with TRBD1 identical over 9 bases. J gave up 4 bases and V 1 base, and 10 bases lay outside the gene matches. Germline CDR1 SEHNR, CDR2 FQNEAQ (reference sequence). CDR3 length: 17 amino acids. CDR3 loop: CASSLDFSGQGIETQYF. CDR3 DNA: TGTGCCAGCAGCTTAGATTTCTCGGGACAGGGCATAGAGACCCAGTACTTC.

The gene calls are TRBV11-1 and TRBJ2-1, with D hard to call. This CDR3 comprises 12 residues. With 1 base removed from V and 6 bases from J, the gap between germline ends came to 4 bases. Germline values: CDR1 SGHAT, CDR2 FQDESV (reference sequence). The CDR3 sequence: CASSLELNEQFF. DNA for the CDR3: TGTGCCAGCAGCTTAGAGCTCAATGAGCAGTTCTTC.

This rearrangement joins TRBV2 to TRBJ2-5, with D tentatively TRBD1 (5 bases). The germline gives CDR1 SNHLY, CDR2 FYNNEI. Trimming cost V 5 bases and J 4 bases, with 11 bases left between them. The CDR3 spans 13 residues. The CDR3 sequence is CASSQGRGETQYF. DNA of the CDR3: TGTGCCAGCAGTCAAGGAAGGGGAGAGACCCAGTACTTC.

V gene TRBV18 combines with J gene TRBJ2-7; no clear D. This CDR3 is 14 amino acids long. V was clipped by 2 bases and J by 1 base, with 9 bases between them. Germline V gives CDR1 KGHSH, CDR2 LQKENI. CDR3 nucleotide sequence: TGTGCCAGCTCACCATCCAGGTCGTCCTACGAGCAGTACTTC. Residues: CASSPSRSSYEQYF. The entire variable domain, with the rest obtained from reference TRBV18 and TRBJ2-7, is as follows: NAGVMQNPRHLVRRRGQEARLRCSPMKGHSHVYWYRQLPEEGLKFMVYLQKENIIDESGMPKERFSAEFPKEGPSILRIQQVVRGDSAAYFCASSPSRSSYEQYFGPGTRLTVT.

This sequence joins TRBV28 and TRBJ1-2, with 8 bases aligning to TRBD1. CDR1 is MDHEN, CDR2 SYDVKM, per germline. The trim removed 2 bases at V and 3 bases at J, leaving 5 bases unmatched. CDR3 length: 15 residues. CDR3 DNA: TGTGCCAGCAGTTTAATGTCAGGGGGCCACTATGGCTACACCTTC. It translates to CASSLMSGGHYGYTF.

The chain joins TRBV5-1 to TRBJ1-2; D gene ambiguous. The CDR3 sequence is 14 residues long. Germline V gives CDR1 SGHRS, CDR2 YFSETQ. V was cut by 2 bases and J by 2 bases, with 10 bases left in between. CDR3 sequence: CASSFDSGNYGYTF. The CDR3 nucleotides read TGCGCCAGCAGCTTTGACTCGGGGAACTATGGCTACACCTTC.

V gene TRBV15 combines with J gene TRBJ1-1; no reliable D call. Trimming removed 1 base from V and 2 bases from J, with 8 bases in between. Germline-derived CDR1 and CDR2 are LNHNV and YYDKDF (reference sequence). CDR3 length: 14 residues. CDR3 loop: CATSRGRNNTEAFF. DNA for the CDR3: TGTGCCACCAGCAGAGGGCGGAACAACACTGAAGCTTTCTTT.

The chain recombines TRBV5-8 with TRBJ1-1; D is unresolved. CDR1 is SGHTS, CDR2 YDEGEE, per germline. Trimming left V 1 base short and J 1 base short, with 11 bases between. There are 15 residues in the CDR3. The CDR3 DNA reads TGTGCCAGCAGCTTGATCTCTGCAGGGAACACTGAAGCTTTCTTT. This gives the protein CASSLISAGNTEAFF.

This clone was observed once. The genes are TRBV2 and TRBJ2-7, with 11 bases that match TRBD1. Trimming at V came to 10 bases and at J to 4 bases, leaving 9 bases not matched to a gene. CDR1 and CDR2 from the germline V gene are SNHLY and FYNNEI. The CDR3 consists of 14 residues. For the CDR3, the DNA is TGTGCCACTCTAGAGGGACAGGGGGGGTACGAGCAGTACTTC. Translation gives CATLEGQGGYEQYF. Using reference TRBV2 and TRBJ2-7 for the parts outside the CDR3, the full variable domain is EPEVTQTPSHQVTQMGQEVILRCVPISNHLYFYWYRQILGQKVEFLVSFYNNEISEKSEIFDDQFSVERPDGSNFTLKIRSTKLEDSAMYFCATLEGQGGYEQYFGPGTRLTVT.

The rearrangement joins TRBV4-3 to TRBJ1-2, with D maybe TRBD1 (6 bases). Trimming removed 4 bases from V and 4 bases from J, with 19 bases in between. The germline gives CDR1 LGHNA, CDR2 YSLEER. The CDR3 runs to 16 residues. In DNA, the CDR3 is TGCGCCAGCAGCCCATCAGGACAGCCCTCCTTCTATGGCTACACCTTC. It translates to CASSPSGQPSFYGYTF.

The V call is TRBV9, the J call TRBJ2-3, with 10 bases lining up with TRBD2. The V segment lost 0 bases and the J segment 5 bases; nucleotides outside the gene matches: 9. Germline loops: CDR1 SGDLS, CDR2 YYNGEE. The CDR3 runs 17 residues. The CDR3 protein is CASSVEGSGGRGDTQYF. The DNA of the CDR3 is TGTGCCAGCAGCGTAGAGGGTAGCGGGGGGAGGGGAGATACGCAGTATTTT.

The chain is built from TRBV12-3 or TRBV12-4 and TRBJ2-7; 9 positions agree with TRBD1. There are 13 residues in the CDR3. V lost 3 bases, J lost 6 bases, and 3 bases stayed unmatched. The CDR3 nucleotides are TGTGCCAGCAGTTTTGGGACAGGGATCGAGCAGTACTTC. Encoded protein: CASSFGTGIEQYF.

Only one count was recorded for this clone. The chain uses TRBV2 and TRBJ2-7; 9 nucleotides match TRBD1. Germline CDR1 and CDR2: SNHLY and FYNNEI. Trimming at V came to 4 bases and at J to 5 bases, leaving 0 bases not matched to a gene. The CDR3 consists of 12 residues. For the CDR3, the DNA is TGTGCCAGCAGTGGACAGGGGGACGAGCAGTACTTC. This gives the protein CASSGQGDEQYF.

The chain uses TRBV7-2 and TRBJ2-7; 8 positions match TRBD2. This CDR3 spans 15 amino acids. Per germline, CDR1 SGHTA and CDR2 FQGNSA. With V trimmed by 5 bases and J by 2 bases, 8 bases remained unmatched. CDR3 loop: CASSVPRGGTYEQYF. The CDR3 DNA sequence: TGTGCCAGCAGCGTGCCTCGGGGGGGGACCTACGAGCAGTACTTC.

This clone was recorded a few times. The rearrangement links TRBV7-2 to TRBJ1-6; weak D call: TRBD1 (5 bases). Germline-derived CDR1 and CDR2 are SGHTA and FQGNSA. V was cut by 5 bases and J by 15 bases, with 23 bases left in between. CDR3 length equals 15 residues. In nucleotides, the CDR3 is TGTGCCAGCAGCCCCGGTGGGGCCACCCCGGGGGACCTCCACTTT. Residues: CASSPGGATPGDLHF.

This chain joins TRBV19 and TRBJ2-3; D is uncertain. The CDR3 contains 14 residues. The germline V gene has CDR1 LNHDA and CDR2 SQIVND (reference sequence). The V end lost 1 base, the J end lost 0 bases, and 5 bases lay between the germline ends. CDR3 loop: CASSIAVSTDTQYF. CDR3 sequence (DNA): TGTGCCAGTAGTATAGCAGTCAGCACAGATACGCAGTATTTT.

Only one count was recorded for this clone. The CDR3 DNA follows: TGTGCCAGCAGGGAAAGAGGGGGCCCGGAAAACACCATATATTTT. This gives the protein CASRERGGPENTIYF. The chain combines TRBV27 with TRBJ1-3; 7 bases are shared with TRBD1. Germline CDR1 is MNHEY and CDR2 is SMNVEV (reference sequence). The J segment lost 6 bases and the V segment lost 6 bases, leaving 11 bases of the junction unmatched. The CDR3 is made up of 15 amino acids.

This clone was recorded only once. CDR3 DNA: TGTGCCAGCTCACCTGGACAGGGACTGAGCGAGACCCAGTACTTC. This translates into CASSPGQGLSETQYF. This rearrangement joins TRBV18 to TRBJ2-5, with 8 bases matching TRBD1. Germline V gives CDR1 KGHSH, CDR2 LQKENI. This CDR3 contains 15 residues. J was trimmed by 5 bases and V by 3 bases; bases with no gene match: 8.

This clone has at least ten counts. V is TRBV30 and J is TRBJ2-7; TRBD1 matches at 9 bases. V lost 5 bases to trimming and J lost 2 bases; unmatched junction nucleotides: 1. The CDR3 runs 12 residues. Germline V lookup: CDR1 GTSNPN, CDR2 SVGIG (reference sequence). The CDR3 loop reads CAWGTGTYEQYF. In DNA, the CDR3 is TGTGCCTGGGGGACAGGGACCTACGAGCAGTACTTC.

This chain uses TRBV6-2 or TRBV6-3 with TRBJ2-3, with 8 bases fitting TRBD2. V lost 4 bases, J lost 6 bases, and 9 bases stayed unmatched. CDR3 length: 15 residues. The germline V gene encodes CDR1 MNHEY and CDR2 SVGEGT. CDR3 nucleotides: TGTGCCAGCAGTTTTTCCGGGGGGGCATACGATACGCAGTATTTT. Residues: CASSFSGGAYDTQYF.

The chain has TRBV2 and TRBJ1-3; D uncertain. Germline V gene sequence: CDR1 SNHLY, CDR2 FYNNEI. The CDR3 is 13 residues long. The germline V and J ends were trimmed by 2 bases and 4 bases, with 6 bases remaining between them. The DNA for the CDR3 is TGTGCCAGCAGTGAAAACAGAGGAAACACCATATATTTT. This gives the protein CASSENRGNTIYF.

The rearrangement links TRBV5-1 to TRBJ2-3; D might be TRBD2 (6 bases). Per the germline V gene, CDR1 is SGHRS and CDR2 is YFSETQ. The CDR3 contains 15 residues. Deletions cut 4 bases from V and 3 bases from J, with 15 bases between. The CDR3: CASSPGRSGTDTQYF. The CDR3 DNA reads TGCGCCAGCAGCCCAGGGAGGAGCGGGACAGATACGCAGTATTTT. Full variable domain (outside the CDR3, taken from reference TRBV5-1 and TRBJ2-3): KAGVTQTPRYLIKTRGQQVTLSCSPISGHRSVSWYQQTPGQGLQFLFEYFSETQRNKGNFPGRFSGRQFSNSRSEMNVSTLELGDSALYLCASSPGRSGTDTQYFGPGTRLTVL.

V and J are TRBV4-1 and TRBJ2-7, with D possibly being TRBD2 (5 bases). Germline CDR1 and CDR2: MGHRA and YSYEKL. This CDR3 spans 16 amino acids. Trimming left V 2 bases short and J 0 bases short, with 14 bases between. CDR3 sequence (DNA): TGCGCCAGCAGCCAAAATACACCGGGGAGCTCCTACGAGCAGTACTTC. It codes for CASSQNTPGSSYEQYF.

The genes are TRBV7-2 and TRBJ1-2; tentative D call: TRBD1 (6 bases). The V end lost 5 bases, the J end lost 8 bases, and 18 bases lay between the germline ends. This CDR3 has 14 residues. The germline gives CDR1 SGHTA, CDR2 FQGNSA. The CDR3 here is CASSPRGTGIGYTF. The CDR3 DNA reads as TGTGCCAGCAGCCCAAGGGGTACAGGGATAGGCTACACCTTC.